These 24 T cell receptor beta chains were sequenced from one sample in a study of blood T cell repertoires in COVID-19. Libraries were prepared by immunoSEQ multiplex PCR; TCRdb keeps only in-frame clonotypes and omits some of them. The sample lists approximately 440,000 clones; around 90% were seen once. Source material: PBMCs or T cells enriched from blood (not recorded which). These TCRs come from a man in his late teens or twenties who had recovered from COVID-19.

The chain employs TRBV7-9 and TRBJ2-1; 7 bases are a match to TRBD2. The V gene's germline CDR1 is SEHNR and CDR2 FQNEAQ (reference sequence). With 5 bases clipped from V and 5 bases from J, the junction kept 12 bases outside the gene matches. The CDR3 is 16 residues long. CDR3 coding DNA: TGTGCCAGCAGCCTCCGCCCCGGGACTATGAACAATGAGCAGTTCTTC. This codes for CASSLRPGTMNNEQFF.

CDR3 bases: TGCGCCAGCGGACCGGACAACCCCTACGAGCAGTACTTC. This codes for CASGPDNPYEQYF. The chain couples TRBV5-1 to TRBJ2-7, with D possibly being TRBD1 (5 bases). CDR3 length: 13 amino acids. V was cut by 7 bases and J by 2 bases, with 13 bases left in between. Germline V gives CDR1 SGHRS, CDR2 YFSETQ.

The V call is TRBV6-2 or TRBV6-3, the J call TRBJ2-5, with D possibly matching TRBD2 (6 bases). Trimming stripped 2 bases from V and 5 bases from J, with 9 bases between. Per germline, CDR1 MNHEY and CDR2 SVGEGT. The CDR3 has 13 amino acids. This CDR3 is CASSYVAVETQYF. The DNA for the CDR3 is TGTGCCAGCAGTTACGTAGCGGTTGAGACCCAGTACTTC.

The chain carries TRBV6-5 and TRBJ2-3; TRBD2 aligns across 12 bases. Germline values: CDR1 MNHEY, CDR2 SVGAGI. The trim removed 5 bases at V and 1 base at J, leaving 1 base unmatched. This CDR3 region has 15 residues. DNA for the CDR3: TGTGCCAGCAGTAGGACTAGCGGGGGCACAGATACGCAGTATTTT. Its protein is CASSRTSGGTDTQYF.

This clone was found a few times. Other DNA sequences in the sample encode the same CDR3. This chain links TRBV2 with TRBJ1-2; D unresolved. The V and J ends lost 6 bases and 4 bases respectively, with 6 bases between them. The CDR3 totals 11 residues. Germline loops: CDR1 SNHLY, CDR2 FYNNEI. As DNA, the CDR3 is TGTGCCAGCAGGGCAGTCTATGGCTACACCTTC. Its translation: CASRAVYGYTF.

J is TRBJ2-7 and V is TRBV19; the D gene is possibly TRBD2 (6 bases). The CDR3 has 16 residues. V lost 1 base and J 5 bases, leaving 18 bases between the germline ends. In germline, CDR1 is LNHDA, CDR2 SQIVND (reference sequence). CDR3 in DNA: TGTGCCAGTAGTATAGTCGGGGGAATCGACCGGAACGAGCAGTACTTC. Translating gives CASSIVGGIDRNEQYF. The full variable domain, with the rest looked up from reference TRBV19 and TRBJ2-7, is DGGITQSPKYLFRKEGQNVTLSCEQNLNHDAMYWYRQDPGQGLRLIYYSQIVNDFQKGDIAEGYSVSREKKESFPLTVTSAQKNPTAFYLCASSIVGGIDRNEQYFGPGTRLTVT.

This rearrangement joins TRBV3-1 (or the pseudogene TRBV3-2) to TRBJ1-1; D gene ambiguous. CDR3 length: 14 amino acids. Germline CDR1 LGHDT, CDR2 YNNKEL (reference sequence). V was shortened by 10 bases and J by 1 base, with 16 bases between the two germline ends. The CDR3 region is CATSSTNKNTEAFF. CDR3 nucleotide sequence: TGTGCCACCTCTAGTACTAACAAGAACACTGAAGCTTTCTTT.

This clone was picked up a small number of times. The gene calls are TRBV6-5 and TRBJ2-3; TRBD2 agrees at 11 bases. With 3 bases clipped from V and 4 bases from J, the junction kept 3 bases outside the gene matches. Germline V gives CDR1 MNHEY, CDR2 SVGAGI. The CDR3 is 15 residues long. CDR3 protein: CASSYSGGAPDTQYF. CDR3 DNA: TGTGCCAGCAGTTATAGCGGGGGGGCCCCAGATACGCAGTATTTT.

The CDR3 bases are TGTGCCAGCCCTACGGACAGGAACTATGGCTACACCTTC. Translating it yields CASPTDRNYGYTF. The chain combines TRBV2 with TRBJ1-2; 7 nucleotides agree with TRBD1. The CDR3 contains 13 residues. Trimming removed 8 bases from V and 2 bases from J; junction bases left unmatched: 5. Germline V gene lookup returns CDR1 SNHLY and CDR2 FYNNEI.

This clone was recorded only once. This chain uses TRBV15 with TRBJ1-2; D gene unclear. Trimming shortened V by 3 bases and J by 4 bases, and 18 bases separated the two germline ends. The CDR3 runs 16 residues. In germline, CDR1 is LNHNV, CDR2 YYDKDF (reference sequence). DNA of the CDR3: TGTGCCACCAGCAGGGACCTCTCTGGAGGGAGCTATGGCTACACCTTC. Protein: CATSRDLSGGSYGYTF.

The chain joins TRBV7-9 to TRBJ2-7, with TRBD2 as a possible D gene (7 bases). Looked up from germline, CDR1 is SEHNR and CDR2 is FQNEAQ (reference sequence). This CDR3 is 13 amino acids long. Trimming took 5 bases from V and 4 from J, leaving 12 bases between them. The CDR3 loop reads CASSKGGIYEQYF. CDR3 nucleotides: TGTGCCAGCAGCAAGGGGGGGATATACGAGCAGTACTTC.

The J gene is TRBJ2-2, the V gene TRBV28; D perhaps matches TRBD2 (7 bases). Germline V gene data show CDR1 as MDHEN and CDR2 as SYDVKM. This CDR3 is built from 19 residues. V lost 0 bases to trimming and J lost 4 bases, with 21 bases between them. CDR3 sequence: CASSLWRGGGLGSTGELFF. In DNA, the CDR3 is TGTGCCAGCAGTTTATGGAGGGGGGGCGGTCTTGGGAGCACCGGGGAGCTGTTTTTT.

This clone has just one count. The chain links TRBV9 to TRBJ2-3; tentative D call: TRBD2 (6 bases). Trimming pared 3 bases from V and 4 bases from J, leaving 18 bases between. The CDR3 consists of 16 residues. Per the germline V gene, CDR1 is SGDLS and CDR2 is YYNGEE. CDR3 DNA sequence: TGTGCCAGCAGCGCTAGCGACATTTTAAGCGCAGATACGCAGTATTTT. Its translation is CASSASDILSADTQYF. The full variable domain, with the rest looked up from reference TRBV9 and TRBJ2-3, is DSGVTQTPKHLITATGQRVTLRCSPRSGDLSVYWYQQSLDQGLQFLIQYYNGEERAKGNILERFSAQQFPDLHSELNLSSLELGDSALYFCASSASDILSADTQYFGPGTRLTVL.

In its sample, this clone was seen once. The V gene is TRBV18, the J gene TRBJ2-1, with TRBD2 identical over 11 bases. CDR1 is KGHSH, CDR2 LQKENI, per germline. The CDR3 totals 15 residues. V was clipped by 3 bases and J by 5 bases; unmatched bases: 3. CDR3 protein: CASSPSLAGDNEQFF. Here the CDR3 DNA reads TGTGCCAGCTCACCGTCACTAGCGGGAGACAATGAGCAGTTCTTC.

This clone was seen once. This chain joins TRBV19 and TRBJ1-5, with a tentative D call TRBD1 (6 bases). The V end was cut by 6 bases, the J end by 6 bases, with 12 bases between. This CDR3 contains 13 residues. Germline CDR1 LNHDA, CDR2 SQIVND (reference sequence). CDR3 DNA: TGTGCCAGTAGAGGCCCAGGGGCTCAGCCCCAGCATTTT. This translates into CASRGPGAQPQHF. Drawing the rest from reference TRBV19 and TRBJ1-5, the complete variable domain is DGGITQSPKYLFRKEGQNVTLSCEQNLNHDAMYWYRQDPGQGLRLIYYSQIVNDFQKGDIAEGYSVSREKKESFPLTVTSAQKNPTAFYLCASRGPGAQPQHFGDGTRLSIL.

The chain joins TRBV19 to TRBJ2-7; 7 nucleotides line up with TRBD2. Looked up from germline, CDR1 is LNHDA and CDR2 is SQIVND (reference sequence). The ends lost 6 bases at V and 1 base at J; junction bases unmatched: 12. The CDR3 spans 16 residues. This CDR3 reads CASSLGLTSVSYEQYF. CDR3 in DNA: TGTGCCAGTAGCCTGGGGTTAACTAGCGTGTCCTACGAGCAGTACTTC.

DNA for the CDR3: TGCGCCAGCAGCTCGGACTCAACGGTGGTCGAGCAGTACTTC. The encoded protein is CASSSDSTVVEQYF. The chain carries TRBV5-1 and TRBJ2-7; TRBD2 might be the D (5 bases). Germline CDR1 and CDR2: SGHRS and YFSETQ. The CDR3 totals 14 residues. Trimming stripped 3 bases from V and 6 bases from J, with 16 bases between.

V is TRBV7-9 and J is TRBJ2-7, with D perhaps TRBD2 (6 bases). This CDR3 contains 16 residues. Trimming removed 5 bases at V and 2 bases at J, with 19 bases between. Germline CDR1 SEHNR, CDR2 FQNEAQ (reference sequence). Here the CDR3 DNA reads TGTGCCAGCAGCCGTAGCGGCCTCGACAGTACCTACGAGCAGTACTTC. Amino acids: CASSRSGLDSTYEQYF.

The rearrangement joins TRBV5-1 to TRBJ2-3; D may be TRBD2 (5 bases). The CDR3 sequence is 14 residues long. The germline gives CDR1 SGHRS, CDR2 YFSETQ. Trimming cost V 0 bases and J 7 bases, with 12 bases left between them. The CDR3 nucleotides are TGCGCCAGCAGCTTGGGCGAATCGGGGTATACGCAGTATTTT. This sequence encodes CASSLGESGYTQYF.

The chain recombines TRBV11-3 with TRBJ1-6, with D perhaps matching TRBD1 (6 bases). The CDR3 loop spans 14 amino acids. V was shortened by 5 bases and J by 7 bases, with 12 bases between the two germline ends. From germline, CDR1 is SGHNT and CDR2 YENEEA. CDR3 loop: CASSIQGENSPLHF. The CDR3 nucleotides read TGTGCCAGCAGCATACAGGGTGAGAATTCACCCCTCCACTTT.

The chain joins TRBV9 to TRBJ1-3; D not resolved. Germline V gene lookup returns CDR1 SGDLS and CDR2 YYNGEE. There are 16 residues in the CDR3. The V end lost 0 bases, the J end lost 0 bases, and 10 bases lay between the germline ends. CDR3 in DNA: TGTGCCAGCAGCGTAGATCCGGGGATCTCTGGAAACACCATATATTTT. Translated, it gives CASSVDPGISGNTIYF.

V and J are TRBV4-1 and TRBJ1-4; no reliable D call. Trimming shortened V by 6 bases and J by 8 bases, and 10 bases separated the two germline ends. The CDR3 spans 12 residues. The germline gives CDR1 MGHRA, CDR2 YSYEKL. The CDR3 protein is CASSPGGEKLFF. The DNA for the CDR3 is TGCGCCAGCAGTCCTGGAGGGGAAAAACTGTTTTTT.

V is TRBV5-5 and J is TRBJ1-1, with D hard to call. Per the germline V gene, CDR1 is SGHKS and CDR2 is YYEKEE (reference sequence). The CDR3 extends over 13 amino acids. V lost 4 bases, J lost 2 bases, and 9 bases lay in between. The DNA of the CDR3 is TGTGCCAGCAGCCCCTACCATAACACTGAAGCTTTCTTT. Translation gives CASSPYHNTEAFF.

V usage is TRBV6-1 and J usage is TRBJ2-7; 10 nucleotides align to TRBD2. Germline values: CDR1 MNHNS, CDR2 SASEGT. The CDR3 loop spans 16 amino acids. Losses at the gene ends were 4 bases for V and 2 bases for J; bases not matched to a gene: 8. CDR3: CASSATRTSGPYEQYF. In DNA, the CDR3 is TGTGCCAGCAGTGCAACCAGGACTAGCGGACCCTACGAGCAGTACTTC.